Listed below are T cell receptor beta chains from one sample, sequenced in a study of molecular identifiers for immune sequencing clone quantification. TCRdb passed the PCR reads through MiXCR, listing each CDR3 protein once. The data show approximately 590,000 distinct CDR3 sequences, with about 25% seen just once and 0.6% to 0.9% held by the top ten. Input material: naive CD8+ T cells from blood, with Jurkat cell RNA spiked in. The receptors here all came from a human donor in good health. Some libraries in this study had Jurkat cell RNA spiked in. CDR3s include the opening cysteine and the closing phenylalanine or tryptophan. Each record gives: D gene, clone size, J gene, V gene, CDR3 DNA, CDR3 protein. A D gene is named only where the DNA matches it firmly. Some rows mark clone size as missing; the rest say once, few, many or name a class of expanded clone.

>TRBD2|many|TRBJ2-7|TRBV7-9
TGTGCCGGCAGCCGCAGCGGGGCCAACTCCTACGAGCAGTACTTC
CAGSRSGANSYEQYF
>NA|NA|TRBJ2-7|TRBV30
TGTGCCTGGAGTCCCCGGGGCAGCACCTACGAGCAGTACTTC
CAWSPRGSTYEQYF
>NA|few|TRBJ2-1|TRBV7-3
TGTGCCAGCAGCTTCGCAGGGGCCCTTGGGAATGAGCAGTTCTTC
CASSFAGALGNEQFF
>NA|few|TRBJ2-7|TRBV9
TGTGCCAGCAGCACTTCGGACGGCCCCTACGAGCAGTACTTC
CASSTSDGPYEQYF
>TRBD1|many|TRBJ1-3|TRBV4-3
TGCGCCAGCAGCCATGGGACAGGGTTTACTGGAAACACCATATATTTT
CASSHGTGFTGNTIYF
>TRBD1|few|TRBJ1-5|TRBV10-3
TGTGCCATCAGTGGACAGGGGAGGCAGCCCCAGCATTTT
CAISGQGRQPQHF
>TRBD2|NA|TRBJ2-2|TRBV9
TGTGCCAGCAGCGCAAGCCCGGGACTAGTGGCTTACACCGGGGAGCTGTTTTTT
CASSASPGLVAYTGELFF
>TRBD1|many|TRBJ2-6|TRBV27
TGTGCCAGCAGTCCCTTCGACAGGGTCCCCTCTGGGGCCAACGTCCTGACTTTC
CASSPFDRVPSGANVLTF
>NA|NA|TRBJ1-2|TRBV4-3
TGCGCCAGCAGCCAAGATACAAACATAGGCTATGGCTACACCTTC
CASSQDTNIGYGYTF
>TRBD2|many|TRBJ2-3|TRBV20-1
TGCAGTGCGGACCGGGACTACCCATCTAGCACAGATACGCAGTATTTT
CSADRDYPSSTDTQYF